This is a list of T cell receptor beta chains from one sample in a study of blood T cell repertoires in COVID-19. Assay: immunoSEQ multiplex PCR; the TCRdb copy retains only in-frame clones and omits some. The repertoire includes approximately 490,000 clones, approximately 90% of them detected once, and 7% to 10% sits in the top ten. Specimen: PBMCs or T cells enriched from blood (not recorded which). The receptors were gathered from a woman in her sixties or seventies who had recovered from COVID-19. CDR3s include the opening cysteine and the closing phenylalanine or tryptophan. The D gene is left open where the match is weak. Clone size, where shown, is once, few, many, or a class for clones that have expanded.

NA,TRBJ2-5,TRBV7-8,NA,TGTGCCAGCAGCGTCTGGACAGTTGAGACCCAGTACTTC,CASSVWTVETQYF
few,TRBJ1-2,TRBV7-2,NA,TGTGCCAGCAGCTTAGGAGAGCTCTATGGCTACACCTTC,CASSLGELYGYTF
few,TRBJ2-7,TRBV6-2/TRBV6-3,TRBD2,TGTGCCAGCAGTGACCCTCGGGACTTCTCGGGGGGGCCTCCCTACGAGCAGTACTTC,CASSDPRDFSGGPPYEQYF
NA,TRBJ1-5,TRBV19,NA,TGTGCCAGTAGTTACCTTCCCTCTACAGGGATTAGCAATCAGCCCCAGCATTTT,CASSYLPSTGISNQPQHF
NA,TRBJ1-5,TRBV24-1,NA,TGTGCCACCAGTGATAAAGGACGGGGGGAAATTCAGCCCCAGCATTTT,CATSDKGRGEIQPQHF
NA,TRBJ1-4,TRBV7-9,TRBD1,TGTGCCAGCAGCTTACTCGACAGGGGTAGTGCTAATGAAAAACTGTTTTTT,CASSLLDRGSANEKLFF
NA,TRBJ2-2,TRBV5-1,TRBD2,TGCGCCAGCAGCTTGAATCAGGGAGGGACCGGGGAGCTGTTTTTT,CASSLNQGGTGELFF
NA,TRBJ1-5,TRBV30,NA,TGTGCCTGGAGCGACAAGGGACTCGGGGGTCAGCCCCAGCATTTT,CAWSDKGLGGQPQHF
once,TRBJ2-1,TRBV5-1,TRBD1,TGCGCCAGCAGCATATCGTGGACAGGGGGGAATGAGCAGTTCTTC,CASSISWTGGNEQFF
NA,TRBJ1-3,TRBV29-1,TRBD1,TGCAGCGCTTCGGGACAGGGTGACGGAAACACCATATATTTT,CSASGQGDGNTIYF
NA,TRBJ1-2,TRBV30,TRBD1,TGTGCCTGGACCTTACGACAGGGGGCCGGGAGTACCTTC,CAWTLRQGAGSTF
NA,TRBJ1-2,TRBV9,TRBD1,TGTGCCAGCAGCGTGAAAAGGACAGGGGCTGGCTATGGCTACACCTTC,CASSVKRTGAGYGYTF
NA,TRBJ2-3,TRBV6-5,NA,TGTGCCAGCAGACCCACAACAGATACGCAGTATTTT,CASRPTTDTQYF
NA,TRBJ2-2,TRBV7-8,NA,TGTGCCAGCAGCTTAGTTCAGGGTACCGGGGAGCTGTTTTTT,CASSLVQGTGELFF
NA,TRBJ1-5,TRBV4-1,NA,TGCGCCAGCAGCCCTCAGGGGTCCAGCAATCAGCCCCAGCATTTT,CASSPQGSSNQPQHF
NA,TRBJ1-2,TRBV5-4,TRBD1,TGTGCCAGCAGTTCACAGGGGGAGCATGGCTACACCTTC,CASSSQGEHGYTF
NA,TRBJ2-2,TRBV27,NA,TGTGCCAGCAGTTTATCAAGGGGTAAAGCCGGGGAGCTGTTTTTT,CASSLSRGKAGELFF
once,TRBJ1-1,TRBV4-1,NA,TGCGCCAGCAGCCGCGCTACAGTATTCATGAACACTGAAGCTTTCTTT,CASSRATVFMNTEAFF
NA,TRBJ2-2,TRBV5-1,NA,TGCGCCAGCAGCTTCAAACTGACTAGGACCGGGGAGCTGTTTTTT,CASSFKLTRTGELFF
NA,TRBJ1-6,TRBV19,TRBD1,TGTGCCAGTAGTATAGCCTCGTGGGGACAGGGAGATTCACCCCTCCACTTT,CASSIASWGQGDSPLHF
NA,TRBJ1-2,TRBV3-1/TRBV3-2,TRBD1,TGTGCCAGCAGCCCCGGGACAGCACTCTATGGCTACACCTTC,CASSPGTALYGYTF
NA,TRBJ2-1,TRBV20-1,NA,TGCAGTGCTAGTTTTATGGCTGGCAATGAGCAGTTCTTC,CSASFMAGNEQFF
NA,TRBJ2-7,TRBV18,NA,TGTGCCAGCTCACCGGGCAGTTCCTACGAGCAGTACTTC,CASSPGSSYEQYF
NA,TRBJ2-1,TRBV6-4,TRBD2,TGTGCCAGCAGCCCGGGACTAGCGGCGTTAAATGAGCAGTTCTTC,CASSPGLAALNEQFF
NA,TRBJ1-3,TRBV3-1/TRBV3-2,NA,TGTGCCAGCAGCCACGCGAACACCATATATTTT,CASSHANTIYF
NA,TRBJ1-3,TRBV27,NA,TGTGCCAGCAGTAGTAAGTCTGTAGATCTTGGAAACACCATATATTTT,CASSSKSVDLGNTIYF
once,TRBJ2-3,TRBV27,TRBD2,TGTGCCAGCAGTTTTGCGGGGGGGAGAGATACGCAGTATTTT,CASSFAGGRDTQYF
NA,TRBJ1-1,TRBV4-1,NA,TGCGCCAGCAGCCAGTCTCGCGGGGTTGGGAGTGAAGCTTTCTTT,CASSQSRGVGSEAFF
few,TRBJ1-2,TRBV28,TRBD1,TGTGCCAGCAGTAATTCGGCAGGGGGAAAGCGTGGCTACACCTTC,CASSNSAGGKRGYTF
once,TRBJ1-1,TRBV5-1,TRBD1,TGCGCCAGCAGCCGGGACAGTAACACTGAAGCTTTCTTT,CASSRDSNTEAFF
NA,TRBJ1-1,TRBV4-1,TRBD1,TGCGCCAGCAGCCCCGGACAGGGTGAAAACACTGAAGCTTTCTTT,CASSPGQGENTEAFF
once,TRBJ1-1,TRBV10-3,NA,TGTGCCATCAGTGGCGTAGGGAGTATTTGGGACACTGAAGCTTTCTTT,CAISGVGSIWDTEAFF
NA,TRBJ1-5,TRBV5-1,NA,TGCGCCAGCAGCTTGACAGGAGGGGATCAGCCCCAGCATTTT,CASSLTGGDQPQHF
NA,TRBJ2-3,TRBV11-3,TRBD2,TGTGCCAGCAGCCCCACCCTGATAGCGGGGGGTTCAGATACGCAGTATTTT,CASSPTLIAGGSDTQYF
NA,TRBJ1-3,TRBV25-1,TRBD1,TGTGCCAGCAGTCAGACAGGGTCCGGAAACACCATATATTTT,CASSQTGSGNTIYF
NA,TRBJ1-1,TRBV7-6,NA,TGTGCCAGCAGCTTACCCTGGGAGGAGGGGCTTACATCCACGAACACTGAAGCTTTCTTT,CASSLPWEEGLTSTNTEAFF
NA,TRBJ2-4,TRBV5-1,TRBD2,TGCGCCAGCAGCTTCTCCGGGACTAGCGTGGCCAAAAACATTCAGTACTTC,CASSFSGTSVAKNIQYF
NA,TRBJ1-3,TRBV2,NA,TGTGCCAGCAGCGGGGGAGCCGGAAACACCATATATTTT,CASSGGAGNTIYF
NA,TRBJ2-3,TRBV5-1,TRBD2,TGCGCCAGCAGCTTGCACTCACTAGCGGGGGAAGGGGGTACGCAGTATTTT,CASSLHSLAGEGGTQYF
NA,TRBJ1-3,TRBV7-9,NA,TGTGCCAGCAGCATATACTCTGGAAACACCATATATTTT,CASSIYSGNTIYF
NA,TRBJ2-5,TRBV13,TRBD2,TGTGCCAGCAGTCGTAGCGGGGTTGAGACCCAGTACTTC,CASSRSGVETQYF
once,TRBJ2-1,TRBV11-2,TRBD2,TGTGCCAGCAGCTTAGGGGTTCGGACTAGCGGGGGCAATGAGCAGTTCTTC,CASSLGVRTSGGNEQFF
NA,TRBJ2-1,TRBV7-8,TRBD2,TGTGCCAGCAGCTTAAGGACCCGGGGGGTTTACAATGAGCAGTTCTTC,CASSLRTRGVYNEQFF
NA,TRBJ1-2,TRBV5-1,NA,TGCGCCAGCAGCCCCGCCGCAGTTCTCTATGGCTACACCTTC,CASSPAAVLYGYTF
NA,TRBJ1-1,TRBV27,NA,TGTGCCAGCAGTTTATTTGGTACGGGTTTGGCTGAAGCTTTCTTT,CASSLFGTGLAEAFF